These T cell receptor beta chains were read from a single sample in a study of T cells after yellow fever vaccination. TCRdb reprocessed the 5' RACE reads via MiXCR and lists one record per CDR3 protein. The sample holds nearly 300,000 distinct CDR3 sequences, roughly 8.7% seen once. The sample here was CD4+ T cells sorted from PBMCs, taken 5 days after the yellow fever booster vaccination. The receptors were gathered from a man between 18 and 35 years old who received the YFV17D yellow fever vaccine. The CDR3 runs from the conserved cysteine through the conserved F or W. A D gene is named only where the DNA matches it firmly. Clone sizes are given selectively: once, few, many, or a class where the clone is expanded.

V gene,J gene,clone size,D gene,CDR3 protein,CDR3 DNA
TRBV3-1,TRBJ2-1,-,TRBD2,CASSSYNLAGQFF,TGTGCCAGCAGCTCCTACAATCTAGCGGGGCAGTTCTTC
TRBV7-9,TRBJ2-3,few,-,CASSSSGTFATDTQYF,TGTGCCAGCAGCTCCTCCGGGACGTTTGCAACAGATACGCAGTATTTT
TRBV6-1,TRBJ2-3,few,-,CASSDRQGGDADTQYF,TGTGCCAGCAGTGACCGACAGGGAGGGGACGCAGATACGCAGTATTTT
TRBV5-4,TRBJ2-1,few,-,CASRGQRGNEQFF,TGTGCCAGCAGAGGACAAAGGGGCAATGAGCAGTTCTTC
TRBV7-9,TRBJ1-5,few,-,CASSQTSRGPQHF,TGTGCCAGCAGCCAGACGTCACGGGGGCCCCAGCATTTT
TRBV18,TRBJ1-1,-,-,CASSKRETEAFF,TGTGCCAGCTCAAAAAGGGAGACTGAAGCTTTCTTT
TRBV12-3/TRBV12-4,TRBJ1-2,few,-,CASGQNYGYTF,TGTGCCAGCGGACAAAACTATGGCTACACCTTC
TRBV7-2,TRBJ2-3,-,-,CASSLDAGYTDTQYF,TGTGCCAGCAGCTTAGACGCGGGATACACAGATACGCAGTATTTT
TRBV30,TRBJ1-1,-,-,CAWRGIRSGENTEAFF,TGTGCCTGGAGGGGTATACGTTCAGGAGAAAACACTGAAGCTTTCTTT
TRBV6-2/TRBV6-3,TRBJ2-5,many,-,CASSYSSKTQYF,TGTGCCAGCAGTTACTCGTCGAAGACCCAGTACTTC
TRBV5-8,TRBJ1-1,-,-,CASSETTNTEAFF,TGTGCCAGCAGCGAAACAACGAACACTGAAGCTTTCTTT
TRBV20-1,TRBJ2-3,-,TRBD2,CSARDVPSGTSTDTQYF,TGCAGTGCTAGAGATGTGCCTAGCGGAACTAGCACAGATACGCAGTATTTT
TRBV12-3/TRBV12-4,TRBJ1-1,many,-,CASREVPLNTEAFF,TGTGCCAGCAGGGAGGTACCTCTGAACACTGAAGCTTTCTTT
TRBV12-3/TRBV12-4,TRBJ1-5,few,-,CASSRNAGGQPQHF,TGTGCCAGCAGCCGGAACGCGGGCGGGCAGCCCCAGCATTTT
TRBV12-3/TRBV12-4,TRBJ1-1,many,-,CASSWLGGVPTEAFF,TGTGCCAGCAGTTGGTTGGGGGGGGTCCCCACTGAAGCTTTCTTT
TRBV4-2,TRBJ1-3,-,TRBD1,CASSQLTGGDGNTIYF,TGTGCCAGCAGCCAGCTTACAGGGGGTGATGGAAACACCATATATTTT
TRBV9,TRBJ2-1,few,-,CASSVGSLGNEQFF,TGTGCCAGCAGCGTAGGGTCCCTCGGGAATGAGCAGTTCTTC
TRBV7-3,TRBJ2-2,few,TRBD1,CASSRQGGNTGELFF,TGTGCCAGCAGCCGACAGGGGGGAAATACCGGGGAGCTGTTTTTT
TRBV6-1,TRBJ2-4,few,-,CASSFRIDTGGAKNIQYF,TGTGCCAGCAGTTTCCGAATTGACACCGGCGGGGCCAAAAACATTCAGTACTTC
TRBV7-2,TRBJ2-3,-,-,CASSLRVQSTDTQYF,TGTGCCAGCAGCTTAAGGGTCCAGAGCACAGATACGCAGTATTTT
TRBV9,TRBJ2-3,-,TRBD2,CASSGSGGASRDTQYF,TGTGCCAGCAGCGGTAGCGGGGGGGCCTCTCGAGATACGCAGTATTTT
TRBV6-5,TRBJ2-2,many,TRBD2,CASTFSQTSGTGELFF,TGTGCCAGCACGTTTTCCCAGACTAGCGGGACCGGGGAGCTGTTTTTT
TRBV24-1,TRBJ2-3,many,-,CATSDLRSGARTDTQYF,TGTGCCACCAGTGATTTGAGATCGGGGGCACGCACAGATACGCAGTATTTT
TRBV6-2/TRBV6-3,TRBJ2-5,few,-,CASRYRVRGETQYF,TGTGCCAGCAGATACAGGGTGCGCGGAGAGACCCAGTACTTC
TRBV7-3,TRBJ2-1,few,-,CASSLNSLMGRLGNEQFF,TGTGCCAGCAGCTTAAATTCGTTGATGGGGCGGTTGGGCAATGAGCAGTTCTTC
TRBV7-9,TRBJ1-1,many,TRBD1,CASSFGTGNTEAFF,TGTGCCAGCAGTTTCGGGACAGGGAACACTGAAGCTTTCTTT
TRBV5-1,TRBJ2-5,-,TRBD1,CASSRTDRGETQYF,TGCGCCAGCAGCCGAACGGACAGGGGCGAGACCCAGTACTTC
TRBV9,TRBJ2-2,few,-,CASRGTSTGELFF,TGTGCCAGCAGGGGGACAAGCACCGGGGAGCTGTTTTTT
TRBV7-2,TRBJ2-7,many,TRBD1,CASSLQGSSYEQYF,TGTGCCAGCAGCCTACAGGGGAGCTCCTACGAGCAGTACTTC
TRBV20-1,TRBJ1-4,many,TRBD1,CSARTPGGEKLFF,TGCAGTGCTAGAACCCCAGGGGGGGAAAAACTGTTTTTT
TRBV19,TRBJ2-3,few,TRBD2,CASSRLAGGLTDTQYF,TGTGCCAGTAGTCGACTAGCGGGGGGCCTCACAGATACGCAGTATTTT
TRBV7-9,TRBJ1-1,few,-,CASSLDRKTEAFF,TGTGCCAGCAGCTTAGACAGAAAGACTGAAGCTTTCTTT
TRBV10-3,TRBJ1-1,-,-,CAISRDGNTEAFF,TGTGCCATCAGTAGGGACGGGAACACTGAAGCTTTCTTT
TRBV15,TRBJ2-3,few,TRBD1,CATSREGDRRSDTQYF,TGTGCCACCAGCAGAGAAGGGGACAGGCGTTCAGATACGCAGTATTTT
TRBV27,TRBJ1-5,few,TRBD1,CASSLRMMKGARQPQHF,TGTGCCAGCAGTTTACGCATGATGAAGGGGGCGCGTCAGCCCCAGCATTTT
TRBV4-3,TRBJ1-3,-,-,CASSQSYPGNSGNTIYF,TGCGCCAGCAGCCAAAGCTATCCAGGAAACTCTGGAAACACCATATATTTT